These 17 T cell receptor beta chains were all obtained from the same sample, sequenced in a study of CD8+ T cells in alopecia areata. Treatment described: oral pan-JAK inhibitor, 5-10 mg twice daily. TCR sequencing used cDNA made by reverse transcription of extracted RNA. Assay used: immunoSEQ multiplex PCR; TCRdb lists only in-frame clones, some missing. The table includes a few hundred thousand clones, roughly two fifths detected once. The sequenced sample was CD4+ T cells sorted from blood, obtained around week 30, from a patient treated with tofacitinib. These receptors all stem from a human donor with alopecia areata.

The rearrangement joins TRBV29-1 to TRBJ1-1; D is uncertain. V lost 1 base and J 4 bases, leaving 13 bases between the germline ends. Germline CDR1 SQVTM, CDR2 ANQGSEA. The CDR3 loop spans 14 amino acids. CDR3 in DNA: TGCAGCGTTGAAGTCTGGGCCAAGGGCACTGAAGCTTTCTTT. Translating gives CSVEVWAKGTEAFF.

CDR3 region: CASSLYRLAGAGANVLTF. As DNA, the CDR3 is TGTGCCAGCAGTTTATATCGGCTAGCGGGAGCTGGGGCCAACGTCCTGACTTTC. The rearrangement uses TRBV27 and TRBJ2-6, with TRBD2 identical over 10 bases. CDR3 length: 18 residues. The germline V gene encodes CDR1 MNHEY and CDR2 SMNVEV (reference sequence). The V and J ends lost 1 base and 2 bases, in that order; junction bases with no gene match: 5.

This clone was observed a handful of times. The chain combines TRBV19 with TRBJ2-1, with 9 bases fitting TRBD1. With 6 bases clipped from V and 8 bases from J, the junction kept 11 bases outside the gene matches. Germline V lookup: CDR1 LNHDA, CDR2 SQIVND (reference sequence). This CDR3 region has 15 residues. Here the CDR3 reads CASRRGDRVNHEQFF. CDR3 bases: TGTGCCAGTAGGCGAGGGGACAGGGTAAACCATGAGCAGTTCTTC.

The rearrangement joins TRBV13 to TRBJ2-1; 7 bases line up with TRBD1. Germline assignment: CDR1 PRHDT and CDR2 FYEKMQ (reference sequence). V shed 6 bases and J 4 bases; nucleotides not matched to a gene: 15. CDR3 length: 17 residues. The CDR3 sequence: CASRPRTGRAYYNEQFF. The CDR3 DNA sequence: TGTGCCAGCAGACCAAGGACAGGCCGAGCTTATTACAATGAGCAGTTCTTC.

This clone was seen repeatedly, ten times or more. The gene calls are TRBV6-6 and TRBJ2-3, with 12 bases fitting TRBD2. Germline CDR1 and CDR2: MNHNY and SVGAGI (reference sequence). The J segment lost 1 base and the V segment lost 7 bases, leaving 3 bases of the junction unmatched. The CDR3 length is 15 residues. DNA of the CDR3: TGTGCCAGCACCGGGACTAGCGGGCGCACAGATACGCAGTATTTT. Translating it yields CASTGTSGRTDTQYF.

The CDR3: CASSPPSGRDQEQFF. The CDR3, as DNA: TGTGCCAGCTCACCACCGAGCGGGAGGGACCAGGAGCAGTTCTTC. The J gene is TRBJ2-1, the V gene TRBV18; the match to TRBD2 covers 10 bases. J lost 10 bases, V lost 0 bases, and 6 bases had no gene match. The CDR3 sequence is 15 residues long. Germline V gene sequence: CDR1 KGHSH, CDR2 LQKENI.

This clone has more than one count but fewer than ten. The chain combines TRBV9 with TRBJ2-3, with unresolved D. The CDR3 is made up of 11 amino acids. V was pared by 3 bases and J by 6 bases, with 5 bases between. In germline, CDR1 is SGDLS, CDR2 YYNGEE. The CDR3 protein is CASSDYDTQYF. CDR3 nucleotide sequence: TGTGCCAGCAGCGACTATGATACGCAGTATTTT. Combining the CDR3 with reference TRBV9 and TRBJ2-3 gives the whole variable domain DSGVTQTPKHLITATGQRVTLRCSPRSGDLSVYWYQQSLDQGLQFLIQYYNGEERAKGNILERFSAQQFPDLHSELNLSSLELGDSALYFCASSDYDTQYFGPGTRLTVL.

This clone has just a few counts. Within the sample, other DNA sequences also encode this same CDR3. The rearrangement uses TRBV7-3 and TRBJ1-2, with TRBD1 matching 9 bases. The V gene end was trimmed by 4 bases and the J gene end by 2 bases; junction bases not matched to a gene: 5. The CDR3 is made up of 15 amino acids. The germline V gene encodes CDR1 SGHTA and CDR2 FQGTGA. In nucleotides, the CDR3 is TGTGCCAGCAGCTCAACCGGGACAGGGAACTATGGCTACACCTTC. Translation: CASSSTGTGNYGYTF. The full variable domain, its missing parts supplied by reference TRBV7-3 and TRBJ1-2, is GAGVSQTPSNKVTEKGKYVELRCDPISGHTALYWYRQSLGQGPEFLIYFQGTGAADDSGLPNDRFFAVRPEGSVSTLKIQRTERGDSAVYLCASSSTGTGNYGYTFGSGTRLTVV.

This chain links TRBV28 with TRBJ2-7, with D possibly being TRBD1 (5 bases). The germline gives CDR1 MDHEN, CDR2 SYDVKM. This CDR3 region has 12 residues. Trimming took 5 bases from V and 4 from J, leaving 9 bases between them. The DNA for the CDR3 is TGTGCCAGCAGTAAAACAGGATACGAGCAGTACTTC. Protein sequence: CASSKTGYEQYF.

The table lists this clone with a few counts. This rearrangement joins TRBV6-4 to TRBJ1-2; D gene unclear. Trimming pared 2 bases from V and 3 bases from J, leaving 4 bases between. Germline CDR1 is MRHNA and CDR2 is SNTAGT. CDR3 length equals 12 residues. The CDR3 nucleotides read TGTGCCAGCAGTGACCGGGACTATGGCTACACCTTC. Its translation: CASSDRDYGYTF.

There are a few counts of this clone. The rearrangement uses TRBV6-5 and TRBJ1-5; no definite D call. CDR3 length: 13 amino acids. Trimming removed 11 bases at V and 3 bases at J, with 14 bases between. The V gene's germline CDR1 is MNHEY and CDR2 SVGAGI. The CDR3 DNA reads TGTGCCGCTCGGCCATCTTTCAATCAGCCCCAGCATTTT. The encoded protein is CAARPSFNQPQHF.

In this sample, this clone turned up a few times. The V gene is TRBV7-2, the J gene TRBJ2-7, with a weak D call TRBD2 (5 bases). CDR1 and CDR2 from the germline V gene are SGHTA and FQGNSA. The V end lost 1 base, the J end lost 3 bases, and 10 bases lay between the germline ends. The CDR3 spans 14 residues. This CDR3 reads CASSLGGLNYEQYF. The CDR3 nucleotides are TGTGCCAGCAGCTTAGGAGGGCTTAACTACGAGCAGTACTTC.

The rearrangement links TRBV29-1 to TRBJ1-1; D not resolved. The CDR3 sequence is 13 residues long. Trimming took off 6 bases at V and 1 base at J, with 12 bases between the two ends. CDR1 and CDR2 (germline): SQVTM, ANQGSEA. The CDR3 spells CSVSPHPNTEAFF. The CDR3 DNA follows: TGCAGCGTATCTCCCCACCCGAACACTGAAGCTTTCTTT.

This clone was observed a handful of times. The V call is TRBV7-2, the J call TRBJ1-1; possibly TRBD1 for D (6 bases). Trimming took off 4 bases at V and 0 bases at J, with 12 bases between the two ends. The CDR3 spans 15 residues. The germline CDR1 and CDR2 sequences are SGHTA and FQGNSA. The CDR3: CASSSSGAMNTEAFF. CDR3 in DNA: TGTGCCAGCAGCTCCTCAGGGGCCATGAACACTGAAGCTTTCTTT.

Concerning this clone: Other nucleotide sequences in the sample specify the same CDR3. The chain has TRBV5-1 and TRBJ2-1; no definite D call. CDR3 length: 11 amino acids. Trimming removed 0 bases at V and 5 bases at J, with 0 bases between. Looked up from germline, CDR1 is SGHRS and CDR2 is YFSETQ. As DNA, the CDR3 is TGCGCCAGCAGCTTGGACAATGAGCAGTTCTTC. It codes for CASSLDNEQFF. The variable domain in full, with the rest retrieved from reference TRBV5-1 and TRBJ2-1, is KAGVTQTPRYLIKTRGQQVTLSCSPISGHRSVSWYQQTPGQGLQFLFEYFSETQRNKGNFPGRFSGRQFSNSRSEMNVSTLELGDSALYLCASSLDNEQFFGPGTRLTVL.

The chain carries TRBV6-5 and TRBJ2-7, with D hard to call. Trimming pared 3 bases from V and 5 bases from J, leaving 14 bases between. Per germline, CDR1 MNHEY and CDR2 SVGAGI. The CDR3 is 14 amino acids. CDR3 in DNA: TGTGCCAGCAGTTATCTAGTGGGGTTGCACGAGCAGTACTTC. This sequence encodes CASSYLVGLHEQYF.

As concerns this clone: This clone may be a read error of a much larger clone one base away. This chain uses TRBV7-8 with TRBJ2-1; weak D call: TRBD1 (5 bases). Per germline, CDR1 SGHVS and CDR2 FQNEAQ. The length of the CDR3 is 12 residues. Here the CDR3 reads CASSGQVNGQFF. Written as DNA, the CDR3 is TGTGCCAGCAGCGGACAAGTCAATGGGCAGTTCTTC.